This TCR beta chain is from a study of blood T cell repertoires in COVID-19. V shed 4 bases and J 5 bases; nucleotides not matched to a gene: 14. The CDR3 spans 18 residues. CDR1 is LNHDA, CDR2 SQIVND, per germline (reference sequence). This table comes from immunoSEQ multiplex PCR, and its TCRdb copy is limited to in-frame clones, with some not included. The sample lists fewer than 300,000 clones, 70% to 90% occurring once. This rearrangement joins TRBV19 to TRBJ2-5, with 12 bases lining up with TRBD2. The TCR sequence derives from a woman under 40 who had recovered from COVID-19. The specimen was PBMCs or T cells enriched from blood (not recorded which). Written as DNA, the CDR3 is TGTGCCAGTAGTACCCCGGGACTAGCGGGCCCGACGAGGGAGACCCAGTACTTC. This sequence encodes CASSTPGLAGPTRETQYF.